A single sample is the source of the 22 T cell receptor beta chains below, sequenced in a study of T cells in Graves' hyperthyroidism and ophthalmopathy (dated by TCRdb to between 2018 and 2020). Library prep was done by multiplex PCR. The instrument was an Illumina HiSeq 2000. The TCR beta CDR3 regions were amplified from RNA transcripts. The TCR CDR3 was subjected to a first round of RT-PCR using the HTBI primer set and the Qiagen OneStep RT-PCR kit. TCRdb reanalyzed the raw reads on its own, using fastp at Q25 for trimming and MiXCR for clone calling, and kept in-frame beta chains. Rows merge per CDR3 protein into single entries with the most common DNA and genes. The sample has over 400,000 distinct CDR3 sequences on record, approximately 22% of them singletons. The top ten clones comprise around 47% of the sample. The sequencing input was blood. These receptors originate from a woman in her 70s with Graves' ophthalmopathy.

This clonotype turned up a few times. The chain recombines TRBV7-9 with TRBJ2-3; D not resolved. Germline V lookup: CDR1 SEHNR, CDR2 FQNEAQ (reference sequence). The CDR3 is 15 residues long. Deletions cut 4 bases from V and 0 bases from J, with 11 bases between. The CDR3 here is CASSSLGESTDTQYF. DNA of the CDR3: TGTGCCAGCAGCTCCCTCGGCGAGAGCACAGATACGCAGTATTTT.

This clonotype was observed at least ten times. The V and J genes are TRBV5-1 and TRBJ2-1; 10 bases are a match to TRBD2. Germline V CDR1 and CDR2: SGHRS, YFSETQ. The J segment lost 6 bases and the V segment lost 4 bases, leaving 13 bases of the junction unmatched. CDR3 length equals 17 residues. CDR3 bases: TGCGCCAGCAGCCTCCGAGGAGCGGGAGGGCCTCGCAATGAGCAGTTCTTC. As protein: CASSLRGAGGPRNEQFF.

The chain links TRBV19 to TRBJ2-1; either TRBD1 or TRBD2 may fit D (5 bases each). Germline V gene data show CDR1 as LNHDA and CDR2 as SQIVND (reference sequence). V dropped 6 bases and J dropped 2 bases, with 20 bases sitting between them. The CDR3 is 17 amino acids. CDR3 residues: CASRGWGPSPAYNEQFF. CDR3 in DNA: TGTGCCAGTAGAGGATGGGGACCTTCACCGGCCTACAATGAGCAGTTCTTC.

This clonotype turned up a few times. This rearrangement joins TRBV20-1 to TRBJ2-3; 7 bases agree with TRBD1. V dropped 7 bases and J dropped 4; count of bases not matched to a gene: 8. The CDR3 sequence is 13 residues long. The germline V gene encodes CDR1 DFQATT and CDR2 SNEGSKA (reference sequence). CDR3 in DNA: TGCAGTGTTAACAGGGGCCGGGCAGATACGCAGTATTTT. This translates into CSVNRGRADTQYF.

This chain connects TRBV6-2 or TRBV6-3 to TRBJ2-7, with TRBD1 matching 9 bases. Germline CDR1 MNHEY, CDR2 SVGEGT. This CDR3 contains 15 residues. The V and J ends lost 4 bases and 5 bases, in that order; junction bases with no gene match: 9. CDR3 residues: CASSWRAQGADEQYF. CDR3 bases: TGTGCCAGCAGTTGGCGTGCACAGGGGGCTGACGAGCAGTACTTC.

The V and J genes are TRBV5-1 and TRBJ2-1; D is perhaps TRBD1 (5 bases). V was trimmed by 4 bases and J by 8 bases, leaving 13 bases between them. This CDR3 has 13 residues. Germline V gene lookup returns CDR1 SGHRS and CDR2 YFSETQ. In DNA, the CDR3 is TGCGCCAGCAGCCTCAACCTAGGGGATGAGCAGTTCTTC. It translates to CASSLNLGDEQFF.

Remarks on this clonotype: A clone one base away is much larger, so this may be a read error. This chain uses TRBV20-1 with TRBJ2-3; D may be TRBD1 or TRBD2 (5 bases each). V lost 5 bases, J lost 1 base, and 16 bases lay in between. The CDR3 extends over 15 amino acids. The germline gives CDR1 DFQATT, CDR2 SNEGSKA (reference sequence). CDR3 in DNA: TGCAGTGCTCTTGACGAGAGGGGAGGCACAGATACGCAGTATTTT. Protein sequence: CSALDERGGTDTQYF.

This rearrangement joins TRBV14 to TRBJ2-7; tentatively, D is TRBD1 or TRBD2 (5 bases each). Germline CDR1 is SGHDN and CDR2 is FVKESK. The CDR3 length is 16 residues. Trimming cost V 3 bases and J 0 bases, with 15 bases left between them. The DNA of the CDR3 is TGTGCCAGCAGCCATCGCCCGGGACGCAACTCCTACGAGCAGTACTTC. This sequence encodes CASSHRPGRNSYEQYF.

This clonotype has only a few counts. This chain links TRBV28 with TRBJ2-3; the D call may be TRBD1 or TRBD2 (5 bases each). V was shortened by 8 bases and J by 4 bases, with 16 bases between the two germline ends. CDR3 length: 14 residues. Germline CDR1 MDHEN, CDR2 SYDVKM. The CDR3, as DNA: TGTGCCAGCGTTCCCGGGGCTATGGCAGATACGCAGTATTTT. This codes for CASVPGAMADTQYF.

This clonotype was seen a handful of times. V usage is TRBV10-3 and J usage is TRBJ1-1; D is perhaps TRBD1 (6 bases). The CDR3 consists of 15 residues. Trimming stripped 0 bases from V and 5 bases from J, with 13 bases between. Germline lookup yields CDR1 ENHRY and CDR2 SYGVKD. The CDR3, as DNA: TGTGCCATCAGTGAGTCGAGAGGGGGGGGTACTGAAGCTTTCTTT. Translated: CAISESRGGGTEAFF.

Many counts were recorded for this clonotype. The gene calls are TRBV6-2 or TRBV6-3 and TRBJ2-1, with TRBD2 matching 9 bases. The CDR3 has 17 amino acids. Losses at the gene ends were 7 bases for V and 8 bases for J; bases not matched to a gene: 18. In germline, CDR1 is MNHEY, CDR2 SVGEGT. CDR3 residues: CASNTIGTSITGDEQFF. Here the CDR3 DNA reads TGTGCCAGCAATACTATAGGGACTAGCATTACGGGGGATGAGCAGTTCTTC.

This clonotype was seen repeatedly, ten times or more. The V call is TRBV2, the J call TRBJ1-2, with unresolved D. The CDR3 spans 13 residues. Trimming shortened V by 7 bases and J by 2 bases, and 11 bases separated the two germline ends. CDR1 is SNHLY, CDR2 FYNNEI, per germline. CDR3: CASTKTENYGYTF. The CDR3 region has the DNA TGTGCCAGCACCAAGACGGAGAACTATGGCTACACCTTC.

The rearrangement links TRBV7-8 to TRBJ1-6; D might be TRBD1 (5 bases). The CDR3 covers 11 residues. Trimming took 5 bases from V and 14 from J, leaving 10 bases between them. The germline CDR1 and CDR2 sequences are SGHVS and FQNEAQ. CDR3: CASSGVGALHF. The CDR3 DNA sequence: TGTGCCAGCAGCGGGGTAGGGGCCCTCCACTTT.

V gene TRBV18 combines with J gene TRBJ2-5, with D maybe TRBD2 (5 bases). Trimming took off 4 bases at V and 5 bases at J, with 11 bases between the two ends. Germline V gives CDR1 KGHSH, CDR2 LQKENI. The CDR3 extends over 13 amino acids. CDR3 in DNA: TGTGCCAGCTCACTACTAGTGGGGGAGACCCAGTACTTC. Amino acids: CASSLLVGETQYF.

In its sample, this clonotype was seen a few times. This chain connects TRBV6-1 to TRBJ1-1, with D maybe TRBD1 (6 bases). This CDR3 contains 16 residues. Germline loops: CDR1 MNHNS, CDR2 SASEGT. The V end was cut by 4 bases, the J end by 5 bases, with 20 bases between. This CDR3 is CASSVSAGSGATEAFF. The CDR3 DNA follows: TGTGCCAGCAGTGTTTCGGCTGGATCGGGGGCTACTGAAGCTTTCTTT.

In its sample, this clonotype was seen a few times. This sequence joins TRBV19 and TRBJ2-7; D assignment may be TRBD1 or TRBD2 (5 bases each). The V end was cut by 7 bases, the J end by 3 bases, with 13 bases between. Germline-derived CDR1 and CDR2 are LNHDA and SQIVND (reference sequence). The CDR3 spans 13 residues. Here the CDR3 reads CASTRSGGYEQYF. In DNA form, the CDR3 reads TGTGCCAGTACTCGATCTGGGGGCTACGAGCAGTACTTC.

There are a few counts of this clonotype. As DNA, the CDR3 is TGTGCCACCAGTGGAAGGGGATCCGATAGCAATCAGCCCCAGCATTTT. It specifies CATSGRGSDSNQPQHF. The V and J genes are TRBV24-1 and TRBJ1-5, with D perhaps matching TRBD1 (5 bases). Germline V gives CDR1 KGHDR, CDR2 SFDVKD. Trimming took off 5 bases at V and 0 bases at J, with 13 bases between the two ends. The CDR3 is 16 residues long.

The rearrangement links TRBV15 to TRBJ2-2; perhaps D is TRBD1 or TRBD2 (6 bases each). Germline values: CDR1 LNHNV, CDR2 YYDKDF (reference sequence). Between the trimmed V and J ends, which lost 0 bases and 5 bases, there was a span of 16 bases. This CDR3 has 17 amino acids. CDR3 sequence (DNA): TGTGCCACCAGCAGAGAGACTTCAGGGGCGGGAACCGGGGAGCTGTTTTTT. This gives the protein CATSRETSGAGTGELFF.

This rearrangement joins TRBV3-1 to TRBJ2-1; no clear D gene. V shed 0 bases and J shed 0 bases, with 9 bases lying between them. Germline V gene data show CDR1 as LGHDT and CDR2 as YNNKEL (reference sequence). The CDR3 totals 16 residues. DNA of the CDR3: TGTGCCAGCAGCCAAGATCCGGAGAGCTCCTACAATGAGCAGTTCTTC. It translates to CASSQDPESSYNEQFF.

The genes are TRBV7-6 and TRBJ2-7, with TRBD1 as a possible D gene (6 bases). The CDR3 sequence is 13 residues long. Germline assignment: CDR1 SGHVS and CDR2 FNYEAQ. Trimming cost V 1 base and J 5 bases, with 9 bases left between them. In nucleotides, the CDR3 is TGTGCCAGCAGCTTAGTTTACAGGGACGAGCAGTACTTC. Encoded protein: CASSLVYRDEQYF.

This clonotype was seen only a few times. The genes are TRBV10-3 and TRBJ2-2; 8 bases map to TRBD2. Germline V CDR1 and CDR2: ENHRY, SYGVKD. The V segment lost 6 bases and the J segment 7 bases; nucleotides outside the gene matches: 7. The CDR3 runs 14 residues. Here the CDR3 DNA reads TGTGCCATCAGGGCGGGACTAGAAATCGGGGAGCTGTTTTTT. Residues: CAIRAGLEIGELFF.

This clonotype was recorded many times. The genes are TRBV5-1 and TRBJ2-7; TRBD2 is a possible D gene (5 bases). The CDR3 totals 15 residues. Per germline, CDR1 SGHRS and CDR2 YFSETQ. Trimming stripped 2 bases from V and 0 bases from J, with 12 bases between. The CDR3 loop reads CASSLHWEYSYEQYF. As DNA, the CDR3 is TGCGCCAGCAGCTTACATTGGGAGTACTCCTACGAGCAGTACTTC.